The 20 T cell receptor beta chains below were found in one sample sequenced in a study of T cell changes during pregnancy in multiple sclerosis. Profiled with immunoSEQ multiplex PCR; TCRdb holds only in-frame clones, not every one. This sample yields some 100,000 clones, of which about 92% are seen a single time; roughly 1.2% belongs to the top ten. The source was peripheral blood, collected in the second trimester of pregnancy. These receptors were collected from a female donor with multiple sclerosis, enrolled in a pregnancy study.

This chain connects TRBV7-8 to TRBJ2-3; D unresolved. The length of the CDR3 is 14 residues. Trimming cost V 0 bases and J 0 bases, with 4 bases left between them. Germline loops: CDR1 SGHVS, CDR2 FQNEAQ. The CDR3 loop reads CASSLAQSTDTQYF. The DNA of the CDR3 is TGTGCCAGCAGCTTAGCACAGAGCACAGATACGCAGTATTTT.

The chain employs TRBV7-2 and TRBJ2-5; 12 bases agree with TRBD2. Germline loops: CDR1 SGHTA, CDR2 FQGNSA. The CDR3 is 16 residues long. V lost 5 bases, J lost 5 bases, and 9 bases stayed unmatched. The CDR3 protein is CASSPGTSGHGETQYF. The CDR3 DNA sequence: TGTGCCAGCAGCCCTGGGACTAGCGGGCATGGGGAGACCCAGTACTTC.

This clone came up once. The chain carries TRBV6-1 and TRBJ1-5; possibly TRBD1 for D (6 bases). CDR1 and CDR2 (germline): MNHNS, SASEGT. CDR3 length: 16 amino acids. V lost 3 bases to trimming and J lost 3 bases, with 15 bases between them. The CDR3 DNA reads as TGTGCCAGCAGTGAGTTAGGGACAAAGGACAATCAGCCCCAGCATTTT. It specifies CASSELGTKDNQPQHF.

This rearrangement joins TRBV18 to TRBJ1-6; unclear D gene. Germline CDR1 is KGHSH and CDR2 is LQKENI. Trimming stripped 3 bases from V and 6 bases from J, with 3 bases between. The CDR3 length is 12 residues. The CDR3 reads CASSPGNSPLHF. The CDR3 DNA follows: TGTGCCAGCTCACCCGGTAATTCACCCCTCCACTTT.

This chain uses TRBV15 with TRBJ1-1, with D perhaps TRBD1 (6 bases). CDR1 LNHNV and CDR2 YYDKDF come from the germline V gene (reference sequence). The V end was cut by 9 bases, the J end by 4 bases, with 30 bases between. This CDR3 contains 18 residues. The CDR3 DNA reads TGTGCCACTGGGACACGACGCCCAATGCCTGGGGCGGTCACTGAAGCTTTCTTT. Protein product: CATGTRRPMPGAVTEAFF.

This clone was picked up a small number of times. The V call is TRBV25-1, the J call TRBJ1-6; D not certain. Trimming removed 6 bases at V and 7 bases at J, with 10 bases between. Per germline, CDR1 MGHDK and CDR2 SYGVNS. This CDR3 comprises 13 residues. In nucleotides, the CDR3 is TGTGCCAGCAGCAACGTCGGGAATTCACCCCTCCACTTT. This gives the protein CASSNVGNSPLHF.

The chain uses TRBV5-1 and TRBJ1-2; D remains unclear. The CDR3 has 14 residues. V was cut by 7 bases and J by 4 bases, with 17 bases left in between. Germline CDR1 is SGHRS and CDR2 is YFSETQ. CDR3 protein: CASQEGGGFYGYTF. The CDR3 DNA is TGCGCCAGCCAGGAGGGAGGAGGGTTCTATGGCTACACCTTC.

This CDR3 is CASSPGTGDGPVDTQYF. Written as DNA, the CDR3 is TGTGCCAGCTCACCCGGGACAGGGGATGGCCCGGTAGATACGCAGTATTTT. This chain connects TRBV18 to TRBJ2-3, with 10 positions matching TRBD1. This CDR3 has 17 residues. The V segment lost 3 bases and the J segment 5 bases; nucleotides outside the gene matches: 11. Germline CDR1 is KGHSH and CDR2 is LQKENI.

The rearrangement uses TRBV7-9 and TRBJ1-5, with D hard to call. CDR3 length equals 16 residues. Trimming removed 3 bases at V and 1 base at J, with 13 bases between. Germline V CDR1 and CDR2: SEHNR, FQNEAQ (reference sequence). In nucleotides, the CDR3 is TGTGCCAGCAGCTTGTGGCCCGACAAAAGCAATCAGCCCCAGCATTTT. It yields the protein CASSLWPDKSNQPQHF.

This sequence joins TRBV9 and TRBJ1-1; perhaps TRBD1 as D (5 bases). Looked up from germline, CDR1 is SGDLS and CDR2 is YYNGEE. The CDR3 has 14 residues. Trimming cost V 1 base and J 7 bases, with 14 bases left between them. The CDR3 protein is CASSVTSGLREAFF. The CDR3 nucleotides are TGTGCCAGCAGCGTAACTTCAGGGCTGCGTGAAGCTTTCTTT.

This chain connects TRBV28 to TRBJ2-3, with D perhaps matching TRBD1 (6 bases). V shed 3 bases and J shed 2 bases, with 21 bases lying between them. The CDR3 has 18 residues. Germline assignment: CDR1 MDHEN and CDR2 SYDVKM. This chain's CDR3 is CASSLGAPAAMVTDTQYF. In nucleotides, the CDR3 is TGTGCCAGCAGTTTGGGGGCCCCGGCAGCGATGGTCACAGATACGCAGTATTTT. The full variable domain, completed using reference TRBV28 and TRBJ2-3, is DVKVTQSSRYLVKRTGEKVFLECVQDMDHENMFWYRQDPGLGLRLIYFSYDVKMKEKGDIPEGYSVSREKKERFSLILESASTNQTSMYLCASSLGAPAAMVTDTQYFGPGTRLTVL.

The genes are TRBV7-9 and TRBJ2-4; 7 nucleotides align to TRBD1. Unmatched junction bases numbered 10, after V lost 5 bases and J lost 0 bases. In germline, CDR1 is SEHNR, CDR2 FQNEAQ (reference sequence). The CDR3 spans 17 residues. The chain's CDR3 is CASSPTGSSLAKNIQYF. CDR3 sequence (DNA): TGTGCCAGCAGCCCGACAGGGAGCTCTTTAGCCAAAAACATTCAGTACTTC.

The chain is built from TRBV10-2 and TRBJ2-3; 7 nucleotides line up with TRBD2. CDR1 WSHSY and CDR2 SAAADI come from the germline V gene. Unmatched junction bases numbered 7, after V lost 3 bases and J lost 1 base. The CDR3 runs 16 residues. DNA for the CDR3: TGCGCCAGCAGTGACTCTAGAACTAGCGGCACAGATACGCAGTATTTT. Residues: CASSDSRTSGTDTQYF.

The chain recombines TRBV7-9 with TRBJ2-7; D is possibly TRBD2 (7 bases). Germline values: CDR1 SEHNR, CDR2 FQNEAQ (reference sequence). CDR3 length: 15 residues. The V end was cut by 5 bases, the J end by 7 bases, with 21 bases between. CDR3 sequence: CASSGGAAQGREQYF. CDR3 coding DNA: TGTGCCAGCAGCGGGGGGGCTGCACAGGGTCGAGAGCAGTACTTC. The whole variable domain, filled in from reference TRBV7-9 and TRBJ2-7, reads DTGVSQNPRHKITKRGQNVTFRCDPISEHNRLYWYRQTLGQGPEFLTYFQNEAQLEKSRLLSDRFSAERPKGSFSTLEIQRTEQGDSAMYLCASSGGAAQGREQYFGPGTRLTVT.

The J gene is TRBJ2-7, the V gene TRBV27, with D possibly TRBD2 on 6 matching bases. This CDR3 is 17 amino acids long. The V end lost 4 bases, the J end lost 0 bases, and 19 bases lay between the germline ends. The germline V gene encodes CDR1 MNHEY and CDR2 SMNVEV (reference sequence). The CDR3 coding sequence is TGTGCCAGCAGTTCGACCCGTCTTAGCGGAACCTCCTACGAGCAGTACTTC. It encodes CASSSTRLSGTSYEQYF.

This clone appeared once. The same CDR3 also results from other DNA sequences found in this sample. CDR3 protein: CASSPGQGAGGYTF. The CDR3 nucleotides read TGTGCCAGCTCACCAGGACAGGGGGCTGGCGGCTACACCTTC. V gene TRBV18 combines with J gene TRBJ1-2; 11 positions agree with TRBD1. The V gene end was trimmed by 2 bases and the J gene end by 8 bases; junction bases not matched to a gene: 4. CDR3 length: 14 residues. The germline V gene encodes CDR1 KGHSH and CDR2 LQKENI.

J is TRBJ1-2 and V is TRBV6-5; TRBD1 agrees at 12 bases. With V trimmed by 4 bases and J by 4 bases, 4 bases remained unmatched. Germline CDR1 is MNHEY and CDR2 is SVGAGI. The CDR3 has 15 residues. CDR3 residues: CASSSGTGGPYGYTF. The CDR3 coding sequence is TGTGCCAGCAGTTCCGGGACAGGGGGCCCCTATGGCTACACCTTC.

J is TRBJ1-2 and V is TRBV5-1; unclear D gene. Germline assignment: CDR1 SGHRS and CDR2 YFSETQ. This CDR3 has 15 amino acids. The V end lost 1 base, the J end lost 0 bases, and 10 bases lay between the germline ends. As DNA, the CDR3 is TGCGCCAGCAGCTTGACAGACGGAACTAACTATGGCTACACCTTC. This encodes CASSLTDGTNYGYTF.

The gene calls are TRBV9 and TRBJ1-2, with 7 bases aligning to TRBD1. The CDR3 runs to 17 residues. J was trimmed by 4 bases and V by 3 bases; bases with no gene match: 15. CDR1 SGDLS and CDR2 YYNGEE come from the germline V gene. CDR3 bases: TGTGCCAGCAGCGGGGGGGTTGGACAGGCAAAGATCTATGGCTACACCTTC. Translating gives CASSGGVGQAKIYGYTF.

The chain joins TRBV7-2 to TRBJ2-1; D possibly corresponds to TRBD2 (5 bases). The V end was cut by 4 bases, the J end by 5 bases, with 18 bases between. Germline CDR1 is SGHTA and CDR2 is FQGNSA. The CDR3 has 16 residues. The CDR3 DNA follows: TGTGCCAGCAGCTCTCCACGGGCGGGTGGAAACAATGAGCAGTTCTTC. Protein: CASSSPRAGGNNEQFF. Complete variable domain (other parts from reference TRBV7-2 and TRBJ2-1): GAGVSQSPSNKVTEKGKDVELRCDPISGHTALYWYRQSLGQGLEFLIYFQGNSAPDKSGLPSDRFSAERTGGSVSTLTIQRTQQEDSAVYLCASSSPRAGGNNEQFFGPGTRLTVL.